A selection of T cell receptor beta chains follows, all from one sample in a study of cytomegalovirus exposure and HLA in healthy donors. Measured with immunoSEQ multiplex PCR; TCRdb has only the in-frame clones, and not every one. The table shows 160,000 or so clones, with around 80% occurring only once. The sample consisted of PBMCs. Source of these receptors: a male donor in good health and CMV-seronegative. Each CDR3 is given with its conserved first and last residue. The D gene is left open where the match is weak. Clone size is shown for a subset of rows, as once, few, many or a class of expanded clone.

j_call v_call d_call clone_size cdr3_aa cdr3_nt
TRBJ2-1 TRBV5-4 TRBD2 . CASSLGGGSYNEQFF TGTGCCAGCAGCTTGGGGGGGGGCTCCTACAATGAGCAGTTCTTC
TRBJ1-6 TRBV27 . . CASSLEADSPLHF TGTGCCAGCAGTTTAGAGGCGGATTCACCCCTCCACTTT
TRBJ2-1 TRBV7-2 . . CASSSDLASQFF TGTGCCAGCAGCTCCGACCTAGCTTCCCAGTTCTTC
TRBJ1-5 TRBV19 . medium-sized CASSTGTNSNQPQHF TGTGCCAGTAGTACCGGGACAAATAGCAATCAGCCCCAGCATTTT
TRBJ2-4 TRBV5-1 TRBD2 . CASSLPIAGGPTKNSQYF TGCGCCAGCAGCCTACCGATAGCGGGAGGGCCAACCAAAAACAGTCAGTACTTC
TRBJ2-3 TRBV5-1 . few CASSLAPGGTDTQYF TGCGCCAGCAGCTTGGCCCCGGGGGGCACAGATACGCAGTATTTT
TRBJ2-3 TRBV4-3 TRBD1 . CASSQSRPGQVRLDTQYF TGCGCCAGCAGCCAATCCCGCCCCGGACAGGTTAGATTGGATACGCAGTATTTT
TRBJ2-3 TRBV5-5 TRBD2 . CASSLVLAGGVRADTQYF TGTGCCAGCAGCTTGGTCCTAGCGGGAGGGGTGCGAGCAGATACGCAGTATTTT
TRBJ1-6 TRBV28 TRBD1 . CASRGQGSDSPLHF TGTGCCAGCAGGGGACAGGGTAGCGATTCACCCCTCCACTTT
TRBJ2-2 TRBV28 . . CASSSPGTSGELFF TGTGCCAGCAGTTCCCCAGGGACATCTGGGGAGCTGTTTTTT
TRBJ1-1 TRBV5-6 . . CASSLAAGYTEAFF TGTGCCAGCAGCTTGGCCGCAGGGTACACTGAAGCTTTCTTT
TRBJ1-2 TRBV7-9 . . CASSWGREDGYGYTF TGTGCCAGCAGCTGGGGGCGGGAGGACGGCTATGGCTACACCTTC
TRBJ1-1 TRBV7-9 TRBD1 few CASSLTGTGDEAFF TGTGCCAGCAGCTTGACCGGGACAGGGGACGAAGCTTTCTTT
TRBJ2-3 TRBV9 . . CASSAPPRTTLNTQYF TGTGCCAGCAGCGCCCCTCCGAGGACTACTCTTAATACGCAGTATTTT
TRBJ1-2 TRBV5-4 TRBD1 . CASTWTGGGGYTF TGTGCCAGCACCTGGACAGGGGGCGGTGGCTACACCTTC
TRBJ2-2 TRBV7-9 . . CASSFLAGTGELFF TGTGCCAGCAGCTTTTTAGCTGGTACCGGGGAGCTGTTTTTT
TRBJ2-1 TRBV18 TRBD2 few CASSPSGSSYNEQFF TGTGCCAGCTCACCGAGCGGGAGCTCCTACAATGAGCAGTTCTTC
TRBJ1-6 TRBV23-1 . . CASMNRTNSPLHF TGCGCCAGCATGAACAGAACGAATTCACCCCTCCACTTT
TRBJ1-2 TRBV4-1 . . CASSQATGLRSNYGYTF TGCGCCAGCAGCCAAGCGACAGGACTCAGAAGCAACTATGGCTACACCTTC
TRBJ1-5 TRBV28 . . CASSFSGHGLDQPQHF TGTGCCAGCAGTTTTTCCGGGCACGGACTCGATCAGCCCCAGCATTTT
TRBJ2-1 TRBV5-1 . few CASSTTDEQFF TGCGCCAGCAGCACTACGGATGAGCAGTTCTTC
TRBJ1-6 TRBV9 TRBD1 few CASSKMTGGIDSPLHF TGTGCCAGCAGCAAAATGACAGGGGGTATCGATTCACCCCTCCACTTT
TRBJ2-1 TRBV29-1 TRBD1 once CSALGGGSSSYNEQFF TGCAGCGCCCTAGGGGGCGGGTCAAGCTCCTACAATGAGCAGTTCTTC
TRBJ1-3 TRBV11-2 . . CASSQHLAGDGNTIYF TGTGCCAGCAGCCAGCATTTGGCAGGGGACGGAAACACCATATATTTT
TRBJ2-7 TRBV6-6 . . CASSYPQGPKYEQYF TGTGCCAGCAGTTACCCACAGGGACCTAAGTACGAGCAGTACTTC